This TCR beta chain was profiled in a study of cytomegalovirus exposure and HLA in healthy donors (dated by TCRdb to 2016 to 2017). Study-level background: According to a later analysis, one platform produced both the 100 to 150 validation repertoires and the 700 or so repertoires of the first cohort. The aim of the study was to test whether cataloging public T cell receptors could identify signatures of past pathogen exposure. Besides the first cohort of roughly 700 subjects, a separate validation cohort made up of 120 different subjects was used. High-throughput TCR immunosequencing, statistical association of individual TCRs with disease status, and machine learning were combined to predict cytomegalovirus infection status.

The method was the immunoSEQ multiplex PCR assay. Per the original workflow: A statistical classification framework was built to diagnose cytomegalovirus status from the catalog of TCR beta chain sequences. Here the immuneACCESS table is served through TCRdb, limited to in-frame sequences with V and J called. Missing clones are a known gap in these copies; in checked studies unresolved V genes cover under half, and the rest lacks a known reason. V and J calls and clone size are those listed in that table; D and trimming were worked out from the DNA. Here the sample has roughly 63,000 clones; around 90% occur a single time. The ten largest clones add up to around 1.2% of the sample. As to this clone: It has no known antigen specificity. No much larger clone is present one base from it, and per-base qualities are unavailable.

Donors formed part of the validation cohort, which comprised 120 subjects and was distinct from the first cohort of some 700 subjects. In the germline V gene (reference sequence), CDR1 corresponds to LNHNV and CDR2 to YYDKDF. The CDR3 contains 15 residues, cysteine and phenylalanine counted. The only DNA kept is the CDR3, 45 bases in frame from the first base. The V end gives up 5 bases and the J end 5 bases, leaving 4 bases in the junction not matched to a gene. Study-wide findings and limitations: Three of the identified cytomegalovirus-associated TCR beta chains were confirmed in vitro to be specific for cytomegalovirus antigens. Most TCR sequences were observed very rarely across donors, whereas some public TCRs were present in many individuals. A total of some 180 TCR beta chains were listed by the study as associated with cytomegalovirus. The classifier was reported to diagnose cytomegalovirus status with high specificity and sensitivity in both the original cohort and the validation cohort. It was suggested by the authors that the approach could potentially be generalized to other disease states and immunological phenotypes. Of the cluster scores, approximately 94% were above 0 in a later analysis, which found that TCRs clustered in the first cohort also tended to co-occur in the 120 validation repertoires. A later analysis lacked HLA typing for the validation cohort, so it scored co-occurrence in that cohort across all 120 or so repertoires.

Recombination linked TRBV15 to TRBJ1-5; a stretch of 12 junction bases matches TRBD1. The origin of this receptor is a woman under 30 in good health and CMV-seronegative. Material for sequencing was PBMCs. The sequenced DNA: TGTGCCACCAGCGCCGGGACAGGGGGCTATCAGCCCCAGCATTTT. Its translation is CATSAGTGGYQPQHF.